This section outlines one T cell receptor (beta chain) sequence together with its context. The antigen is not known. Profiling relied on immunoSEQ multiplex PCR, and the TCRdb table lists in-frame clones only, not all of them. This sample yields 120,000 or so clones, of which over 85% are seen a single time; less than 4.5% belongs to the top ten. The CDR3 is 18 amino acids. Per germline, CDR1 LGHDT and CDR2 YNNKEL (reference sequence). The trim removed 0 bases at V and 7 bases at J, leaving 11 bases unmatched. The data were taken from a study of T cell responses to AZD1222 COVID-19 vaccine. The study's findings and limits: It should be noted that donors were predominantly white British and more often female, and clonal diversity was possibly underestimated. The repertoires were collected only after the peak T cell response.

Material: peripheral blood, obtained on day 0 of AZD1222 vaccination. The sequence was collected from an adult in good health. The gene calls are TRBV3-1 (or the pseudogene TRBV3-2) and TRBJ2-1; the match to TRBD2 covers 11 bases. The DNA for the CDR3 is TGTGCCAGCAGCCAAGACCCCCCGACTAGCGGGATAGTAAATGAGCAGTTCTTC. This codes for CASSQDPPTSGIVNEQFF.